This note documents a single T cell receptor (beta chain) sequence. Its antigen is still unknown. At one boundary the junction diverges from the germline segment, which might be a read error. Taken from the germline V gene (reference sequence), the CDR1 and CDR2 loops are MNHNY and SVGAGI. The CDR3 holds 12 amino acids from the cysteine to the phenylalanine. The sequence is cut down to CDR3 DNA, 36 bases in frame from base 1. This sample is drawn from a study of blood T cells in healthy people across ages (dated by TCRdb to between 2015 and 2016). The study in broad terms: In model experiments, roughly one uniquely barcoded TCR beta cDNA molecule per two T cells was captured by template switching. Age-related changes in TCR beta repertoire diversity were measured in the study by deep sequencing normalized with unique cDNA molecular identifiers. The donors were divided into four age groups: young (average approximately 15 years), middle-aged (approximately 41), aged (approximately 59) and long-lived (about 80). To avoid experimental bias, donors of different ages were distributed randomly across sequencing lanes. Using the same blood draw, the study looked at two additional independent replicas of 1 million unique cDNA reads for two donors, one aged 18 to 30 and the other aged 80 or older.

Systemically healthy Caucasian individuals from Russia, some 38 in total and aged roughly 6 to 100 years, were included as donors. Ten milliliters of peripheral blood were drawn from each donor into EDTA-treated Vacutainer tubes. Ficoll-Paque density-gradient centrifugation was used to isolate PBMCs, with at least 7 million per sample. Trizol reagent was used to extract total RNA from the PBMCs, yielding at least 5.5 micrograms per sample. For every donor, flow cytometry on a PBMC aliquot measured the percentage of naive CD45RAhigh/CD27high T cells. Library preparation used 5' RACE. This sample was sequenced with an Illumina HiSeq 2500. A second PCR of about 6 to 11 cycles was performed with a sample-barcoded 5' primer and a J-beta primer mix. Each TCR beta cDNA molecule received a unique molecular identifier from a template-switch 5' adaptor carrying 12 random nucleotides. Each sample yielded at least 3 million CDR3-containing paired-end reads. All of the RNA was converted into first-strand cDNA using the Mint cDNA synthesis kit, with a TRBC-specific oligonucleotide serving as the primer. Following uracil-DNA glycosylase treatment, a first 18-cycle PCR with universal primers M1SS and BC2_uni_R was performed on all cDNA. In the authors' own workflow: For normalization, 1 million high-quality reads were randomly selected from each sample, with every read carrying a distinct molecular identifier. Reads with shared molecular identifiers were discarded instead of being binned into consensus sequences. CDR3 identification, clonotype clustering and error correction used MiTCR with a Q25 quality threshold and the strictest error-elimination algorithm. A nonparametric unseen species model with Euler transformation was used to estimate lower-bound total TCR beta diversity. In TCRdb, the public reads were trimmed at Q25 with fastp and aligned with MiXCR, with productive beta chains retained. A single entry per CDR3 protein holds the most common genes and DNA from its merged rows. The V and J calls, along with clone size, are taken from TCRdb and not from the paper's own processing. The sample includes 800,000 or so distinct CDR3 sequences, with 35% to 60% observed a single time. 15% to 20% of the sample belongs to the ten largest clones.

Points the paper makes about the study in general: Since profiling was done on bulk unsorted PBMCs, naive and antigen-experienced compartments could not be conclusively compared. Because the CMV infection status of the donors was unknown, age-related changes in expanded clonotypes may potentially have been confounded. The percentage of naive T cells measured by flow cytometry correlated strongly with observed TCR beta diversity. Observed TCR beta diversity per million T cells fell roughly linearly with age, and a significant reduction was already apparent by age around 44. Estimates of total diversity based on one million sequenced T cells were regarded as lower bounds and as underestimates. Compared with the aged group, the long-lived group had more naive CD4+ T cells, fewer expanded clones and increased TCR diversity, a pattern suggesting age selection.

The sample consisted of blood. The sequence was collected from a man at least 80 years old in good health. The chain employs TRBV6-6 and TRBJ2-1; D gene: possibly TRBD2, on 7 matching bases. The CDR3 region: CASTGGYNERFF. The nucleotides read TGTGCCAGTACGGGGGGCTACAATGAGCGGTTCTTC.